These T cell receptor beta chains were read from a single sample in a study of cytomegalovirus exposure and HLA in healthy donors. Some clones are missing from TCRdb's copy, which holds only in-frame ones; the method was immunoSEQ multiplex PCR. The table records around 91,000 clones, roughly 73% of them present only once. Sequenced sample: PBMCs. These receptors originate from a male donor in good health and CMV-seropositive. CDR3s include the opening cysteine and the closing phenylalanine or tryptophan. The D gene is left open where the match is weak. The size field is filled for only some rows; it gives once, few, many or a size class.

>TRBJ1-1|-|TRBV5-4|TRBD1
TGTGCCAGCAGTCGCCAGACAGGGGTGAACACTGAAGCTTTCTTT
CASSRQTGVNTEAFF
>TRBJ1-5|-|TRBV7-9|TRBD1
TGTGCCAGCAGCCTAGACAGGGACATAAACAATCAGCCCCAGCATTTT
CASSLDRDINNQPQHF
>TRBJ1-4|-|TRBV20-1|-
TGCAGTGCTGTCCAGGGTGTACTGTTTTTT
CSAVQGVLFF
>TRBJ2-5|-|TRBV10-1|TRBD2
TGCGCCAGCAGTGAAGGGCCAGCGGGAGATAGGGAGACCCAGTACTTC
CASSEGPAGDRETQYF
>TRBJ2-3|-|TRBV6-1|TRBD2
TGTGCCAGCAGGGAACTGGGGACTAGCGGGGGTAGAGATACGCAGTATTTT
CASRELGTSGGRDTQYF
>TRBJ1-1|-|TRBV19|TRBD1
TGTGCCAGTAGTAACCCCGGGGACAGTAGAGGTACTGAAGCTTTCTTT
CASSNPGDSRGTEAFF
>TRBJ2-5|-|TRBV11-2|TRBD2
TGTGCCAGCAGCCCGGGACTAGCGGGGGGCATCGCCCAGTACTTC
CASSPGLAGGIAQYF
>TRBJ2-3|-|TRBV6-4|-
TGTGCCAGCAGTGACTCGATTGGCCCCGCAGATACGCAGTATTTT
CASSDSIGPADTQYF
>TRBJ2-5|-|TRBV6-5|-
TGTGCCAGCAGTTACACGACAGTACCTCAAGAGACCCAGTACTTC
CASSYTTVPQETQYF
>TRBJ2-1|-|TRBV10-1|TRBD2
TGCGCCAGCAGTGAAGTAACTGGGACTAGCGGGAGCGCTAGCTCCTACAATGAGCAGTTCTTC
CASSEVTGTSGSASSYNEQFF
>TRBJ2-1|-|TRBV5-4|TRBD2
TGTGCCAGCAGCTTGGAATTGACTAGCAGCCACAATGAGCAGTTCTTC
CASSLELTSSHNEQFF
>TRBJ2-1|-|TRBV4-1|-
TGCGCCAGCAGCCAAGTAGTAGGGGGCTCCTACAATGAGCAGTTCTTC
CASSQVVGGSYNEQFF
>TRBJ2-7|-|TRBV6-5|TRBD1
TGTGCCAGCAGTCCTCTCCGGACAGGTCCGGTGGGGCAGTACTTC
CASSPLRTGPVGQYF
>TRBJ2-5|-|TRBV7-3|-
TGTGCCAGCAGCTTAAACTCGAAAGAGACCCAGTACTTC
CASSLNSKETQYF
>TRBJ2-7|-|TRBV6-1|TRBD1
TGTGCCAGCGGAACCGGGACAGGCCGGGGGGAGCAGTACTTC
CASGTGTGRGEQYF
>TRBJ1-4|once|TRBV15|TRBD1
TGTGCCACCAGCAAAAACAGGGGTGGAAATGAAAAACTGTTTTTT
CATSKNRGGNEKLFF
>TRBJ2-7|few|TRBV19|-
TGTGCCAGTAGTATCGCCGGGCTCGGCCAGGGGGGCGAGCAGTACTTC
CASSIAGLGQGGEQYF
>TRBJ2-1|-|TRBV7-9|TRBD2
TGTGCCAGCAGCTCGGGGGGGTTTGCAGGACTATGGAGCTACAATGAGCAGTTCTTC
CASSSGGFAGLWSYNEQFF
>TRBJ1-3|many|TRBV7-9|-
TGTGCCAGCAGCTCTAGGACAGATGGAAACACCATATATTTT
CASSSRTDGNTIYF
>TRBJ2-7|-|TRBV11-2|-
TGTGCCAGCAGCCCGACGGGAGAGCAGTACTTC
CASSPTGEQYF
>TRBJ1-6|-|TRBV28|-
TGTGCCAGCAGTTCATTACAGGGCCTCAATTCACCCCTCCACTTT
CASSSLQGLNSPLHF
>TRBJ2-1|few|TRBV27|TRBD2
TGTGCCAGCAGGACCCTGGGGAGCGGGACCTCATGGGAGCAGTTCTTC
CASRTLGSGTSWEQFF
>TRBJ1-2|-|TRBV27|-
TGTGCCAGCAGTTTAGGCACCACCAAAGGCTACACCTTC
CASSLGTTKGYTF
>TRBJ2-3|-|TRBV9|TRBD2
TGTGCCAGCAGCGAGACTAGCGGGGATTTTGATACGCAGTATTTT
CASSETSGDFDTQYF
>TRBJ2-3|-|TRBV28|-
TGTGCCAGCAGTGAGGGGGCAGATACGCAGTATTTT
CASSEGADTQYF
>TRBJ2-3|-|TRBV27|TRBD2
TGTGCCAGCACGTACCGACTAGCGGGACTAAGTACGCAGTATTTT
CASTYRLAGLSTQYF
>TRBJ2-5|-|TRBV30|-
TGTGCCTGGAGTCCCTCACCTGAGGGGACCCAGTACTTC
CAWSPSPEGTQYF
>TRBJ1-1|-|TRBV5-1|-
TGCGCCAGCAGCTCCGGGGGGGGCACTGAAGCTTTCTTT
CASSSGGGTEAFF
>TRBJ2-7|-|TRBV11-1|TRBD2
TGTGCCAGCAGCTTAATGCCTAGCGGAACGGGGGAGCAGTACTTC
CASSLMPSGTGEQYF
>TRBJ2-7|-|TRBV7-9|-
TGTGCCAGCAGCTTAGTATCGGGCAGGGTAAACGAGCAGTACTTC
CASSLVSGRVNEQYF
>TRBJ2-3|few|TRBV27|-
TGTGCCAGCAGTTCTGAGGACTCCACTCATGAGACGCAGTATTTT
CASSSEDSTHETQYF
>TRBJ2-3|few|TRBV19|TRBD2
TGTGCCAGTAGTAGAGAAGCGGGGAGGGGCACAGATACGCAGTATTTT
CASSREAGRGTDTQYF
>TRBJ2-7|medium-sized|TRBV4-2|TRBD2
TGTGCCAGCAGCCATACTAGCGGGGGATCGAGTGAGCAGTACTTC
CASSHTSGGSSEQYF
>TRBJ1-1|-|TRBV18|-
TGTGCCAGCTCACCCCAGGGGCAGCCCGAAGCTTTCTTT
CASSPQGQPEAFF
>TRBJ2-7|-|TRBV19|-
TGTGCCAGTAGTATTGGGGGGATGGACGAGCAGTACTTC
CASSIGGMDEQYF
>TRBJ2-7|-|TRBV5-4|TRBD2
TGTGCCAGCAGCTTGTGGCTAGCGGGAGGAGCCTCTCGCTACGAGCAGTACTTC
CASSLWLAGGASRYEQYF
>TRBJ1-5|-|TRBV4-2|-
TGTGCCAGCAGCCAAGATTCCCTGAATCAGCCCCAGCATTTT
CASSQDSLNQPQHF
>TRBJ1-3|-|TRBV9|TRBD1
TGTGCCAGTGATCAGGGGGAGGGAAACACCATATATTTT
CASDQGEGNTIYF
>TRBJ2-7|-|TRBV13|TRBD2
TGTGCCAGCAGCCAAAGAGCGGGAGGGCGCACCTACGAGCAGTACTTC
CASSQRAGGRTYEQYF
>TRBJ2-7|-|TRBV2|-
TGTGCCAGCAGTGCGCGTTGGCGGGGACAGTACTTC
CASSARWRGQYF
>TRBJ2-7|-|TRBV27|-
TGTGCCAGCAGTGTGACCGTCTACGACAAGCAGTACTTC
CASSVTVYDKQYF